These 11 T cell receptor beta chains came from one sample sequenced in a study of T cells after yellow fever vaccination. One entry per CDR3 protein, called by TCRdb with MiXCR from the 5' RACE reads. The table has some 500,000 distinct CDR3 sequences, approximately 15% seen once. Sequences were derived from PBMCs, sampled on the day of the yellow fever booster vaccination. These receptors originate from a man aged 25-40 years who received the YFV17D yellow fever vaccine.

CDR3 sequence: CASSPYREYEQYF. As DNA, the CDR3 is TGTGCCAGCAGCCCCTACAGGGAGTACGAGCAGTACTTC. V gene TRBV7-9 combines with J gene TRBJ2-7; D perhaps matches TRBD1 (6 bases). The CDR3 runs 13 residues. V was cut by 5 bases and J by 4 bases, with 12 bases left in between. Germline CDR1 is SEHNR and CDR2 is FQNEAQ (reference sequence).

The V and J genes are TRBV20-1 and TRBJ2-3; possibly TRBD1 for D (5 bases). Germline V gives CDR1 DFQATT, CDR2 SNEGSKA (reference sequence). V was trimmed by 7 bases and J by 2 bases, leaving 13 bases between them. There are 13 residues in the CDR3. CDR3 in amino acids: CSVEKGYTDTQYF. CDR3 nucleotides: TGCAGTGTGGAGAAGGGGTACACAGATACGCAGTATTTT.

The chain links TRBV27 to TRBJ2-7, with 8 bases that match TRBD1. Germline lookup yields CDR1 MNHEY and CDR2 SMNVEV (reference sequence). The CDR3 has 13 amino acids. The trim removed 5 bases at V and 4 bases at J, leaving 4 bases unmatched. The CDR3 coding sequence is TGTGCCAGCAGTCGACAGGGGTGGTACGAGCAGTACTTC. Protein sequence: CASSRQGWYEQYF.

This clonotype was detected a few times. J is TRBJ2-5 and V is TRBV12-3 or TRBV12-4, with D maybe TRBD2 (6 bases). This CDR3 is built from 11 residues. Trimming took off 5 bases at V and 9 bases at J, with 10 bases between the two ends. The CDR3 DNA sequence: TGTGCCAGCAGTGCGCGCGGGGCCCAGTACTTC. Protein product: CASSARGAQYF.

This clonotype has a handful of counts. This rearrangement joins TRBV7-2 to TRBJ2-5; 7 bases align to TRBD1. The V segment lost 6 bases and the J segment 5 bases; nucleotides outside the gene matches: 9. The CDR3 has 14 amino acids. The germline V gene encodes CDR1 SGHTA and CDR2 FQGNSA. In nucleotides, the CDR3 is TGTGCCAGCAGGTCCGGGACAGCCAGGGAGACCCAGTACTTC. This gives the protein CASRSGTARETQYF.

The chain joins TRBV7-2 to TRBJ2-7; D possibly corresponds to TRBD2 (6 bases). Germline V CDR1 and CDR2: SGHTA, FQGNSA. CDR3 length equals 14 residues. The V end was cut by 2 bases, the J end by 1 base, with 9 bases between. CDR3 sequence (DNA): TGTGCCAGCAGCTTAAACGGGGGTTCCTACGAGCAGTACTTC. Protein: CASSLNGGSYEQYF. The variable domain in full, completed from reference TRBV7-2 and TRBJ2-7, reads GAGVSQSPSNKVTEKGKDVELRCDPISGHTALYWYRQSLGQGLEFLIYFQGNSAPDKSGLPSDRFSAERTGGSVSTLTIQRTQQEDSAVYLCASSLNGGSYEQYFGPGTRLTVT.

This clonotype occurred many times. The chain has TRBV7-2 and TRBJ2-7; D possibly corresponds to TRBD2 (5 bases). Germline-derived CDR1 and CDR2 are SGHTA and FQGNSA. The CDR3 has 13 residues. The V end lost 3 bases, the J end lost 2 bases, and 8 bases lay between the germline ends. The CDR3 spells CASSFGRAYEQYF. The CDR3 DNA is TGTGCCAGCAGCTTCGGGCGGGCCTACGAGCAGTACTTC.

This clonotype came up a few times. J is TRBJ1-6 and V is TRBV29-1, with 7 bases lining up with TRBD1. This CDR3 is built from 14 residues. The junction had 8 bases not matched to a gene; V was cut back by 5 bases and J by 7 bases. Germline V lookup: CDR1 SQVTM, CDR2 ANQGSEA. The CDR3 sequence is CSVSEGTANSPLHF. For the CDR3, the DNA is TGCAGCGTTTCAGAAGGGACAGCCAATTCACCCCTCCACTTT.

The CDR3 DNA reads as TGTGCCAGCAGCCAAGCGGGCAGGGAGATCACAGATACGCAGTATTTT. Its protein is CASSQAGREITDTQYF. J is TRBJ2-3 and V is TRBV3-1, with D perhaps given as TRBD1 or TRBD2 (5 bases each). V was trimmed by 1 base and J by 2 bases, leaving 13 bases between them. CDR3 length: 16 residues. Germline assignment: CDR1 LGHDT and CDR2 YNNKEL (reference sequence).

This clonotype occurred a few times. The CDR3 DNA reads as TGTGCCAGCAGCAGGGACACGACGGGCAATCAGCCCCAGCATTTT. Translating gives CASSRDTTGNQPQHF. This chain uses TRBV12-3 or TRBV12-4 with TRBJ1-5; perhaps TRBD1 as D (6 bases). The CDR3 spans 15 residues. The V end was cut by 6 bases, the J end by 2 bases, with 14 bases between.

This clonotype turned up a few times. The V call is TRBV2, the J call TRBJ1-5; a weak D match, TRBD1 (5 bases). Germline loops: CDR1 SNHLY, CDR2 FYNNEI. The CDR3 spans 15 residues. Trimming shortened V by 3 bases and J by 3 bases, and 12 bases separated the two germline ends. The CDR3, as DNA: TGTGCCAGCAGTGAGTACGCAGGGAACAATCAGCCCCAGCATTTT. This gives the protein CASSEYAGNNQPQHF.